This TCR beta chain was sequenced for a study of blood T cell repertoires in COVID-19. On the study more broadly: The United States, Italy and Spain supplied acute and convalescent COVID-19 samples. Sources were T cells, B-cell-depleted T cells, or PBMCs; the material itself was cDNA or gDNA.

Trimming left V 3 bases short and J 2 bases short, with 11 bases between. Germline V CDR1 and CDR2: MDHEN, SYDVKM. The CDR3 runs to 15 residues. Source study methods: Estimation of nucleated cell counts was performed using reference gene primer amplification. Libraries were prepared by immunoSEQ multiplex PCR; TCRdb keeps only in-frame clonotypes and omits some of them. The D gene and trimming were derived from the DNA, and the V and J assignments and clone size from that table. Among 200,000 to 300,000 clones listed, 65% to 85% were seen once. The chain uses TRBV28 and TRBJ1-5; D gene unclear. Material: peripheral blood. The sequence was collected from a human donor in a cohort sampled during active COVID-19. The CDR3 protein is CASSFQELGNQPQHF. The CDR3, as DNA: TGTGCCAGCAGTTTCCAAGAACTTGGCAATCAGCCCCAGCATTTT.